These T cell receptor beta chains were read from a single sample in a study of blood T cell repertoires in COVID-19. The repertoire was sequenced with immunoSEQ multiplex PCR; TCRdb's copy has only in-frame clones and lacks some. The table records 150,000 to 200,000 clones, roughly 86% of them present only once. The specimen was peripheral blood. All receptors come from a woman between 55 and 75 years old who had recovered from COVID-19. Both conserved end residues are part of each CDR3. D genes are given only for firm matches. Clone size is not always given. Where it is, it says once, few, many or a class for expanded clones.

d_call,v_call,j_call,clone_size,cdr3_aa,cdr3_nt
.,TRBV2,TRBJ1-1,.,CATGLLTFDTEAFF,TGTGCCACCGGACTTCTGACGTTCGACACTGAAGCTTTCTTT
.,TRBV2,TRBJ2-1,.,CASSNMGRGEQFF,TGTGCCAGCAGTAATATGGGGCGCGGTGAGCAGTTCTTC
TRBD1,TRBV4-2,TRBJ2-7,.,CASSQGPGQGNEQYF,TGTGCCAGCAGCCAGGGCCCGGGACAGGGGAACGAGCAGTACTTC
TRBD1,TRBV11-2,TRBJ2-7,.,CASSSLRDRGYEQYF,TGTGCCAGCAGCTCCCTCCGGGACAGGGGTTACGAGCAGTACTTC
TRBD1,TRBV2,TRBJ1-5,.,CASGQGGQPQHF,TGTGCCAGCGGACAGGGAGGTCAGCCCCAGCATTTT
.,TRBV13,TRBJ2-3,.,CASSSEGAFSAQDTQYF,TGTGCCAGCAGCTCCGAGGGCGCGTTTTCAGCACAAGATACGCAGTATTTT
.,TRBV2,TRBJ2-5,.,CASSAEAVETQYF,TGTGCCAGCAGTGCAGAGGCGGTGGAGACCCAGTACTTC
TRBD1,TRBV28,TRBJ1-5,.,CASNPGTDSNQPQHF,TGTGCCAGCAACCCCGGGACAGATAGCAATCAGCCCCAGCATTTT
.,TRBV6-6,TRBJ1-3,.,CASSYSRGLAGNTIYF,TGTGCCAGCAGTTACTCGCGGGGTCTCGCTGGAAACACCATATATTTT
.,TRBV6-5,TRBJ1-5,few,CASRSQPQHF,TGTGCCAGCCGCAGTCAGCCCCAGCATTTT
.,TRBV2,TRBJ1-6,.,CASIRQDSPLHF,TGTGCCAGCATTAGACAGGATTCACCCCTCCACTTT
.,TRBV19,TRBJ2-5,.,CASSMQFKETQYF,TGTGCCAGTAGTATGCAGTTCAAAGAGACCCAGTACTTC
TRBD1,TRBV5-5,TRBJ2-7,.,CASSSTGGQRGEQYF,TGTGCCAGCAGCTCAACAGGGGGCCAACGGGGCGAGCAGTACTTC
.,TRBV21-1,TRBJ2-7,.,CASSKIFRGTGGYEQYF,TGTGCCAGCAGCAAAATCTTTAGGGGGACAGGGGGTTACGAGCAGTACTTC
.,TRBV4-2,TRBJ1-2,.,CASSQEGRHSF,TGTGCCAGCAGCCAAGAGGGGAGACACTCCTTC
TRBD1,TRBV7-9,TRBJ1-2,.,CASAGQGGGYTF,TGTGCCAGCGCGGGACAGGGTGGAGGCTACACCTTC
.,TRBV5-1,TRBJ1-1,.,CASSLERVSEAFF,TGCGCCAGCAGCTTGGAGCGGGTCTCTGAAGCTTTCTTT
TRBD1,TRBV7-9,TRBJ1-5,.,CASSPTTGKGGTGQPQHF,TGTGCCAGCAGCCCAACGACAGGGAAGGGTGGTACCGGTCAGCCCCAGCATTTT
TRBD1,TRBV20-1,TRBJ2-2,.,CSASTGDANTGELFF,TGCAGTGCTAGTACAGGGGACGCGAACACCGGGGAGCTGTTTTTT
.,TRBV5-5,TRBJ2-1,.,CASSLEGDTRDNEQFF,TGTGCCAGCAGCTTGGAAGGGGACACCCGAGACAATGAGCAGTTCTTC
TRBD1,TRBV28,TRBJ2-1,.,CAIPQGDNSYNEQFF,TGTGCCATCCCACAGGGGGACAACTCCTACAATGAGCAGTTCTTC
.,TRBV4-3,TRBJ1-4,.,CASSQSIPRGEEKLFF,TGCGCCAGCAGCCAATCAATCCCTCGGGGGGAGGAAAAACTGTTTTTT
.,TRBV5-1,TRBJ1-2,.,CASSSARTAVDGYTF,TGCGCCAGCAGCTCTGCTAGGACAGCGGTTGATGGCTACACCTTC
.,TRBV2,TRBJ1-4,.,CASSLGAGATNEKLFF,TGTGCCAGCAGCCTCGGGGCAGGGGCAACTAATGAAAAACTGTTTTTT
.,TRBV5-1,TRBJ2-1,.,CASSLSQGRLTDEQFF,TGCGCCAGCAGCTTATCTCAGGGGCGATTAACTGATGAGCAGTTCTTC
TRBD1,TRBV7-2,TRBJ2-3,.,CASSLSQGATDTQYF,TGTGCCAGCAGCTTATCTCAGGGGGCCACAGATACGCAGTATTTT
.,TRBV28,TRBJ1-2,.,CASNSNYGYTF,TGTGCCAGCAACTCTAACTATGGCTACACCTTC
.,TRBV28,TRBJ2-7,.,CASSRPQVEQYF,TGTGCCAGCAGCCGACCTCAGGTAGAGCAGTACTTC
.,TRBV10-3,TRBJ2-2,.,CAISQQGATGELFF,TGTGCCATCAGTCAACAGGGCGCCACCGGGGAGCTGTTTTTT
.,TRBV18,TRBJ1-2,.,CASSLPGLDNYGYTF,TGTGCCAGCTCACTACCGGGACTAGACAACTATGGCTACACCTTC
TRBD1,TRBV5-1,TRBJ1-6,.,CASSSLAGGNNSPLHF,TGCGCCAGCAGCTCGCTTGCAGGGGGCAATAATTCACCCCTCCACTTT
.,TRBV5-6,TRBJ1-4,.,CASSFRWLEEKLFF,TGTGCCAGCAGCTTCCGATGGCTGGAGGAAAAACTGTTTTTT
TRBD1,TRBV18,TRBJ2-2,.,CASSPTGANTGELFF,TGTGCCAGCTCACCCACAGGGGCGAACACCGGGGAGCTGTTTTTT
TRBD2,TRBV28,TRBJ2-1,.,CASRPTGTSGGYEQFF,TGTGCCAGCAGACCCACCGGGACTAGCGGGGGCTATGAGCAGTTCTTC
TRBD2,TRBV7-3,TRBJ2-1,.,CASSLTGTRANEQFF,TGTGCCAGCAGCTTAACCGGGACTAGGGCGAATGAGCAGTTCTTC
.,TRBV5-1,TRBJ2-1,.,CASSVEGAYNEQFF,TGCGCCAGCAGCGTGGAGGGGGCCTACAATGAGCAGTTCTTC
TRBD1,TRBV23-1,TRBJ1-1,.,CASSQSGTGGTEAFF,TGCGCCAGCAGTCAATCCGGGACAGGGGGCACTGAAGCTTTCTTT
TRBD2,TRBV7-9,TRBJ2-1,.,CASRSRGDNNEQFF,TGTGCCAGCAGGTCGCGGGGGGATAACAATGAGCAGTTCTTC
.,TRBV19,TRBJ1-2,.,CASSPFSQAGYTF,TGTGCCAGTAGTCCATTTTCCCAGGCTGGCTACACCTTC
.,TRBV18,TRBJ2-3,.,CASSPLRTADTQYF,TGTGCCAGCTCACCATTGCGGACAGCAGATACGCAGTATTTT
.,TRBV18,TRBJ2-7,few,CASSPLDYNYEQYF,TGTGCCAGCTCACCCTTGGACTACAACTACGAGCAGTACTTC
TRBD1,TRBV5-6,TRBJ2-5,.,CASSLAGQGASKTQYF,TGTGCCAGCAGCTTAGCAGGACAGGGGGCTTCAAAGACCCAGTACTTC
.,TRBV5-1,TRBJ2-2,.,CASSLAVQGNTGELFF,TGCGCCAGCAGCCTGGCCGTTCAGGGTAACACCGGGGAGCTGTTTTTT
TRBD1,TRBV6-5,TRBJ1-6,.,CASGTEGPPLHF,TGTGCCAGCGGGACAGAGGGACCCCCCCTCCACTTT
.,TRBV2,TRBJ1-1,once,CASRRQRNTEAFF,TGTGCCAGCAGGAGGCAACGGAACACTGAAGCTTTCTTT
.,TRBV12-3/TRBV12-4,TRBJ2-5,once,CASSLNVGETQYF,TGTGCCAGCAGTTTGAATGTGGGCGAGACCCAGTACTTC
.,TRBV5-8,TRBJ1-3,.,CASSLPGNPAGNTIYF,TGTGCCAGCAGCCTCCCAGGGAATCCTGCTGGAAACACCATATATTTT
TRBD1,TRBV5-1,TRBJ1-4,.,CASSLGQGARSNGEKLFF,TGCGCCAGCAGCTTGGGACAGGGGGCTAGAAGCAATGGGGAAAAACTGTTTTTT
.,TRBV28,TRBJ2-6,once,CASSLAQGLTGANVLTF,TGTGCCAGCAGTTTGGCGCAGGGGCTGACTGGGGCCAACGTCCTGACTTTC
.,TRBV2,TRBJ2-7,.,CASSEAVLLSYEQYF,TGTGCCAGCAGTGAAGCGGTACTCCTCTCCTACGAGCAGTACTTC
.,TRBV14,TRBJ1-2,.,CASSQAPTGGYGYTF,TGTGCCAGCAGCCAAGCTCCGACGGGGGGCTATGGCTACACCTTC
.,TRBV11-2,TRBJ2-5,.,CASRSQEGQETQYF,TGTGCCAGCAGATCACAGGAGGGCCAAGAGACCCAGTACTTC
TRBD1,TRBV10-3,TRBJ2-1,.,CAIRTGQGTYNEQFF,TGTGCCATCAGGACCGGACAGGGGACCTACAATGAGCAGTTCTTC